The sequence of this T cell receptor (beta chain) was determined in a study of OX40 agonist ivuxolimab in advanced cancers. This clone came up a few times. Data came from immunoSEQ multiplex PCR; TCRdb stores just in-frame clones and leaves some out. Found here are about 69,000 clones, 90% of them singletons; the top ten hold 10%. The source material was CD4+ or CD8+ T cells sorted from blood, sampled in a trial of the OX40 agonist ivuxolimab. The clonotype originates from an adult with an advanced solid tumor such as melanoma, head and neck, liver or kidney cancer.

CDR3 in amino acids: CASSGPFPPQHF. In DNA form, the CDR3 reads TGTGCCAGCAGTGGTCCTTTCCCACCCCAGCATTTT. The rearrangement uses TRBV27 and TRBJ1-5; D ambiguous. Looked up from germline, CDR1 is MNHEY and CDR2 is SMNVEV (reference sequence). V gave up 5 bases and J gave up 10 bases, with 12 bases separating them. The CDR3 runs 12 residues.